Below are 10 T cell receptor beta chains sequenced from a single sample in a study of blood T cell repertoires in COVID-19. Some clones are missing from TCRdb's copy, which holds only in-frame ones; the method was immunoSEQ multiplex PCR. Of fewer than 400,000 clones listed, approximately 86% were seen once; the top ten hold about 8.9%. The sample taken for sequencing was PBMCs or T cells enriched from blood (not recorded which). Source of these receptors: a woman under 30 who had recovered from COVID-19.

This chain uses TRBV2 with TRBJ1-4; 8 nucleotides match TRBD1. CDR3 size: 15 residues. After removal of 6 bases from V and 3 bases from J, the junction contained 6 bases not matched to a gene. Germline values: CDR1 SNHLY, CDR2 FYNNEI. CDR3 sequence reads: CASRDRGSANEKLFF. The CDR3, as DNA: TGTGCCAGCAGAGACAGGGGCTCGGCTAATGAAAAACTGTTTTTT.

J is TRBJ1-2 and V is TRBV7-8; TRBD1 matches at 10 bases. The germline V gene encodes CDR1 SGHVS and CDR2 FQNEAQ. This CDR3 spans 16 amino acids. With V trimmed by 5 bases and J by 4 bases, 10 bases remained unmatched. The CDR3 loop reads CASSGGTGEIPYGYTF. As DNA, the CDR3 is TGTGCCAGCAGCGGCGGGACAGGGGAAATACCCTATGGCTACACCTTC.

The chain recombines TRBV7-2 with TRBJ1-2; TRBD1 agrees at 10 bases. V shed 5 bases and J 5 bases; nucleotides not matched to a gene: 14. Looked up from germline, CDR1 is SGHTA and CDR2 is FQGNSA. This CDR3 has 17 amino acids. The chain's CDR3 is CASSPGTGAQRRYGYTF. The DNA for the CDR3 is TGTGCCAGCAGCCCCGGGACAGGGGCCCAAAGACGGTATGGCTACACCTTC.

The chain links TRBV4-1 to TRBJ1-1; D ambiguous. Germline V CDR1 and CDR2: MGHRA, YSYEKL. The CDR3 runs 16 residues. V shed 3 bases and J shed 0 bases, with 14 bases lying between them. CDR3: CASSQPTRRLNTEAFF. In nucleotides, the CDR3 is TGCGCCAGCAGCCAGCCGACGCGGCGGTTGAACACTGAAGCTTTCTTT.

This clone was found once. The chain couples TRBV7-9 to TRBJ2-6; tentative D call: TRBD1 (6 bases). CDR3 length equals 16 residues. Germline CDR1 is SEHNR and CDR2 is FQNEAQ (reference sequence). The germline V and J ends were trimmed by 5 bases and 0 bases, with 11 bases remaining between them. The CDR3 nucleotides are TGTGCCAGCAGCGCCGACAGGAGCTCTGGGGCCAACGTCCTGACTTTC. Translation gives CASSADRSSGANVLTF. Full variable domain (rest looked up from reference TRBV7-9 and TRBJ2-6): DTGVSQNPRHKITKRGQNVTFRCDPISEHNRLYWYRQTLGQGPEFLTYFQNEAQLEKSRLLSDRFSAERPKGSFSTLEIQRTEQGDSAMYLCASSADRSSGANVLTFGAGSRLTVL.

The J gene is TRBJ2-5, the V gene TRBV7-9, with D tentatively TRBD2 (6 bases). The CDR3 sequence is 15 residues long. Deletions cut 3 bases from V and 1 base from J, with 12 bases between. Germline V gene sequence: CDR1 SEHNR, CDR2 FQNEAQ (reference sequence). CDR3 sequence: CASSLGRRGQETQYF. The DNA for the CDR3 is TGTGCCAGCAGCTTGGGTCGGAGGGGCCAAGAGACCCAGTACTTC.

The chain employs TRBV18 and TRBJ2-7; D may be TRBD2 (5 bases). Germline V gene sequence: CDR1 KGHSH, CDR2 LQKENI. V was pared by 2 bases and J by 5 bases, with 10 bases between. The CDR3 covers 13 residues. Here the CDR3 reads CASSPNRGDEQYF. For the CDR3, the DNA is TGTGCCAGCTCACCAAACCGGGGAGACGAGCAGTACTTC.

The CDR3 spells CASSAALGNSGSGNTIYF. Here the CDR3 DNA reads TGTGCCAGCAGCGCAGCCCTGGGGAACTCAGGGTCTGGAAACACCATATATTTT. The gene calls are TRBV9 and TRBJ1-3; D possibly corresponds to TRBD1 (5 bases). The CDR3 has 18 residues. Per germline, CDR1 SGDLS and CDR2 YYNGEE. V lost 3 bases to trimming and J lost 1 base, with 20 bases between them.

This clone occurred a few times. The V call is TRBV12-3 or TRBV12-4, the J call TRBJ2-1, with TRBD1 as a possible D gene (5 bases). V was shortened by 5 bases and J by 2 bases, with 7 bases between the two germline ends. The CDR3 contains 13 residues. CDR3 in DNA: TGTGCCAGCAGTAAGGGGCCCTACAATGAGCAGTTCTTC. This gives the protein CASSKGPYNEQFF.

The chain combines TRBV5-1 with TRBJ1-4; possible D gene TRBD1, 6 bases. CDR3 length equals 14 residues. Trimming took 0 bases from V and 8 from J, leaving 11 bases between them. The germline V gene has CDR1 SGHRS and CDR2 YFSETQ. CDR3 bases: TGCGCCAGCAGCTTGGCGGACAGCTCGGAAAAACTGTTTTTT. Translation: CASSLADSSEKLFF.